A single sample gave rise to the 23 T cell receptor beta chains below, sequenced in a study of blood T cells in healthy people across ages. Using a J-beta primer mix together with a sample-barcoded 5' primer, a second PCR was run for roughly 7 to 11 cycles. TCRdb used MiXCR to reprocess the 5' RACE reads, holding one entry per CDR3 protein. The sample shows about 2 million distinct CDR3 sequences, just under 50% of them seen only once. The sequenced sample was blood. The receptors originated from a woman in her thirties or forties in good health.

The chain carries TRBV20-1 and TRBJ2-4, with 8 bases lining up with TRBD2. The assigned J gene may be wrong: the sequence end matches TRBJ2-5 better. Germline CDR1 DFQATT, CDR2 SNEGSKA (reference sequence). There are 15 residues in the CDR3. The CDR3 spells CSATGGEIHQETQYF. In nucleotides, the CDR3 is TGCAGTGCTACCGGGGGGGAAATCCACCAAGAGACCCAGTACTTC.

The gene calls are TRBV11-2 and TRBJ2-1, with 8 positions matching TRBD2. CDR1 and CDR2 from the germline V gene are SGHAT and FQNNGV. The CDR3 is 16 amino acids. V trimming: 5 bases; J trimming: 2 bases; junction bases outside the gene matches: 8. In DNA form, the CDR3 reads TGTGCCAGCAGCGCCCGGGGGGGCGGAACCTACAATGAGCAGTTCTTC. It specifies CASSARGGGTYNEQFF.

J is TRBJ1-4 and V is TRBV27, with TRBD1 matching 9 bases. CDR3 length: 16 amino acids. CDR1 and CDR2 (germline): MNHEY, SMNVEV (reference sequence). Trimming at V came to 2 bases and at J to 5 bases, leaving 6 bases not matched to a gene. The CDR3, as DNA: TGTGCCAGCAGTTTAACGTGGACAGGGGCAAATGAAAAACTGTTTTTT. It yields the protein CASSLTWTGANEKLFF.

The CDR3 DNA follows: TGTGCCAGCAGCCAAGAGGGACTAGCGGGCCCCCTGAAGACCCAGTACTTC. This codes for CASSQEGLAGPLKTQYF. This sequence joins TRBV3-1 and TRBJ2-5; 12 bases are a match to TRBD2. The germline CDR1 and CDR2 sequences are LGHDT and YNNKEL (reference sequence). The CDR3 is 17 amino acids. V shed 0 bases and J 6 bases; nucleotides not matched to a gene: 8.

This clonotype was seen repeatedly, ten times or more. The gene calls are TRBV3-1 and TRBJ1-6; 8 nucleotides match TRBD1. The V segment lost 4 bases and the J segment 7 bases; nucleotides outside the gene matches: 6. The CDR3 consists of 15 residues. Germline values: CDR1 LGHDT, CDR2 YNNKEL (reference sequence). The DNA of the CDR3 is TGTGCCAGCAGCCTTGGCAGGGGGCAAAATTCACCCCTCCACTTT. Amino acids: CASSLGRGQNSPLHF.

This clonotype was observed a handful of times. The gene calls are TRBV28 and TRBJ2-5; the D is unclear. The germline CDR1 and CDR2 sequences are MDHEN and SYDVKM. CDR3 length equals 13 residues. V was shortened by 7 bases and J by 0 bases, with 9 bases between the two germline ends. The CDR3: CASTSEYQETQYF. DNA for the CDR3: TGTGCCAGCACTTCCGAGTACCAAGAGACCCAGTACTTC.

The chain is built from TRBV24-1 and TRBJ1-2; 8 bases are a match to TRBD1. The CDR3 contains 16 residues. Germline CDR1 is KGHDR and CDR2 is SFDVKD. The J segment lost 5 bases and the V segment lost 2 bases, leaving 9 bases of the junction unmatched. The DNA for the CDR3 is TGTGCCACCAGTGATTCATCCAGGGGGCTCGGATATGGCTACACCTTC. Residues: CATSDSSRGLGYGYTF.

The chain recombines TRBV7-2 with TRBJ1-2; TRBD1 is a possible D gene (5 bases). V was cut by 5 bases and J by 1 base, with 17 bases left in between. Germline values: CDR1 SGHTA, CDR2 FQGNSA. The CDR3 length is 16 residues. The CDR3 sequence: CASSRQGTSFNYGYTF. Here the CDR3 DNA reads TGTGCCAGCAGCCGCCAGGGAACCTCTTTTAACTATGGCTACACCTTC.

V gene TRBV4-2 combines with J gene TRBJ2-3; D is possibly TRBD2 (7 bases). Germline V lookup: CDR1 LGHNA, CDR2 YNFKEQ. V lost 0 bases to trimming and J lost 2 bases, with 21 bases between them. The CDR3 spans 19 residues. CDR3 in amino acids: CASSQDPKGGGATTDTQYF. The CDR3 DNA is TGTGCCAGCAGCCAAGATCCAAAAGGGGGGGGGGCCACCACAGATACGCAGTATTTT.

In nucleotides, the CDR3 is TGTGCCAGCAGCCGCCAGGGACCGGGGTACTTC. Amino acid sequence: CASSRQGPGYF. This sequence joins TRBV11-2 and TRBJ2-7; D possibly matches TRBD1 or TRBD2 (5 bases each). Trimming removed 5 bases from V and 12 bases from J, with 14 bases in between. This CDR3 spans 11 amino acids. The germline CDR1 and CDR2 sequences are SGHAT and FQNNGV.

The J gene is TRBJ2-3, the V gene TRBV4-3; the match to TRBD1 covers 8 bases. The V and J ends lost 2 bases and 5 bases, in that order; junction bases with no gene match: 9. Germline V lookup: CDR1 LGHNA, CDR2 YSLEER. The CDR3 has 16 residues. The DNA of the CDR3 is TGCGCCAGCAGCCAAACCGGACAGGGCGGTGGAGATACGCAGTATTTT. Protein product: CASSQTGQGGGDTQYF.

The rearrangement uses TRBV7-6 and TRBJ2-4; 8 bases are a match to TRBD1. CDR1 is SGHVS and CDR2 is FNYEAQ in the germline V gene. J lost 6 bases, V lost 4 bases, and 5 bases had no gene match. The CDR3 loop spans 14 amino acids. DNA for the CDR3: TGTGCCAGCAGCTCTGGACAGGGAGGAAACATTCAGTACTTC. It encodes CASSSGQGGNIQYF.

This clonotype was counted between two and nine times. The chain uses TRBV9 and TRBJ1-6; tentative D call: TRBD1 (5 bases). Germline lookup yields CDR1 SGDLS and CDR2 YYNGEE. The CDR3 loop spans 14 amino acids. V lost 0 bases to trimming and J lost 8 bases, with 9 bases between them. This chain's CDR3 is CASSVAGSDSPLHF. The CDR3 bases are TGTGCCAGCAGCGTAGCAGGGAGTGATTCACCCCTCCACTTT.

This chain connects TRBV11-2 to TRBJ1-2; tentative D call: TRBD1 (6 bases). V lost 5 bases to trimming and J lost 13 bases, with 14 bases between them. Germline values: CDR1 SGHAT, CDR2 FQNNGV. The CDR3 has 11 residues. Written as DNA, the CDR3 is TGTGCCAGCAGCGCACGACAGGACCCCACCTTC. This codes for CASSARQDPTF. Full variable domain (rest looked up from reference TRBV11-2 and TRBJ1-2): EAGVAQSPRYKIIEKRQSVAFWCNPISGHATLYWYQQILGQGPKLLIQFQNNGVVDDSQLPKDRFSAERLKGVDSTLKIQPAKLEDSAVYLCASSARQDPTFGSGTRLTVV.

In the case of this clonotype: With a much larger clone just one base away, this may be a read error. J is TRBJ2-5 and V is TRBV29-1, with D maybe TRBD1 (6 bases). The germline gives CDR1 SQVTM, CDR2 ANQGSEA. There are 12 residues in the CDR3. CDR3 DNA sequence: TGCGGCGCAATCGGACAGATAGAGACCCAGTACTTC. Amino acids: CGAIGQIETQYF.

This clonotype showed up just a few times. This chain uses TRBV4-2 with TRBJ2-7; TRBD2 is a possible D gene (5 bases). The CDR3 runs to 14 residues. Trimming removed 0 bases from V and 3 bases from J, with 9 bases in between. Germline-derived CDR1 and CDR2 are LGHNA and YNFKEQ. The CDR3 sequence: CASSQDLLGYEQYF. CDR3 nucleotides: TGTGCCAGCAGCCAAGATCTACTAGGCTACGAGCAGTACTTC.

The V call is TRBV27, the J call TRBJ2-2; TRBD1 is a possible D gene (5 bases). In germline, CDR1 is MNHEY, CDR2 SMNVEV (reference sequence). The CDR3 has 16 amino acids. V was cut by 0 bases and J by 0 bases, with 8 bases left in between. The chain's CDR3 is CASSLSAGSNTGELFF. Written as DNA, the CDR3 is TGTGCCAGCAGTTTATCCGCAGGGTCGAACACCGGGGAGCTGTTTTTT.

This rearrangement joins TRBV6-2 or TRBV6-3 to TRBJ1-1; a weak D match, TRBD1 (5 bases). Trimming left V 6 bases short and J 6 bases short, with 17 bases between. CDR3 length equals 14 residues. Germline CDR1 and CDR2: MNHEY and SVGEGT. The DNA for the CDR3 is TGTGCCAGCAGCCACCTAGTGTGGGGCGCTGAAGCTTTCTTT. This encodes CASSHLVWGAEAFF.

V is TRBV28 and J is TRBJ1-2, with TRBD1 as a possible D gene (5 bases). This CDR3 region has 15 residues. V was pared by 6 bases and J by 2 bases, with 16 bases between. From germline, CDR1 is MDHEN and CDR2 SYDVKM. The CDR3 sequence is CASRLTQGRNYGYTF. In DNA form, the CDR3 reads TGTGCCAGCAGACTCACCCAGGGAAGGAACTATGGCTACACCTTC.

The DNA of the CDR3 is TGTGCCAGCAGCCGCAAGCCTCCTACAGGGAATTCTAACTATGGCTACACCTTC. It encodes CASSRKPPTGNSNYGYTF. The chain employs TRBV3-1 and TRBJ1-2; possibly TRBD1 for D (6 bases). Germline V gene data show CDR1 as LGHDT and CDR2 as YNNKEL (reference sequence). V was cut by 4 bases and J by 0 bases, with 21 bases left in between. The CDR3 has 18 residues.

This clonotype was counted only a few times. This rearrangement joins TRBV28 to TRBJ2-1; D gene ambiguous. Trimming pared 5 bases from V and 4 bases from J, leaving 9 bases between. In germline, CDR1 is MDHEN, CDR2 SYDVKM. The CDR3 length is 13 residues. The CDR3 loop reads CASSVMGYNEQFF. The CDR3 nucleotides are TGTGCCAGCAGTGTAATGGGTTACAATGAGCAGTTCTTC. Variable domain in full (rest from reference TRBV28 and TRBJ2-1): DVKVTQSSRYLVKRTGEKVFLECVQDMDHENMFWYRQDPGLGLRLIYFSYDVKMKEKGDIPEGYSVSREKKERFSLILESASTNQTSMYLCASSVMGYNEQFFGPGTRLTVL.

This clonotype has only a few counts. The genes are TRBV4-2 and TRBJ1-4, with TRBD1 matching over 8 bases. In germline, CDR1 is LGHNA, CDR2 YNFKEQ. This CDR3 spans 16 amino acids. V lost 5 bases to trimming and J lost 2 bases; unmatched junction nucleotides: 7. The CDR3 loop reads CASSSTGVATNEKLFF. As DNA, the CDR3 is TGTGCCAGCAGCTCGACAGGGGTCGCCACTAATGAAAAACTGTTTTTT.

This clonotype was counted a single time. The gene calls are TRBV4-1 and TRBJ2-3; TRBD2 agrees at 10 bases. Germline V gives CDR1 MGHRA, CDR2 YSYEKL. This CDR3 is built from 16 residues. The junction had 3 bases not matched to a gene; V was cut back by 0 bases and J by 3 bases. In DNA form, the CDR3 reads TGCGCCAGCAGCCAAGATACTAGCGGGGAGACAGATACGCAGTATTTT. Amino acid sequence: CASSQDTSGETDTQYF.